This T cell receptor beta chain was observed in a study of cytomegalovirus exposure and HLA in healthy donors. Study background: Of 398 genotyped donors, 65% to 85% clustered with self-reported Caucasian donors. Study-wide results and caveats: Specificity for CMV antigens was confirmed in vitro for a few of the CMV-associated chains. An analysis that came later showed most CMV-associated TCR beta chains appearing HLA-restricted.

A note on this clone: Its cognate antigen is unknown.

In the PCR, 60 Vbeta and 13 Jbeta primers were used. Method: immunoSEQ multiplex PCR; TCRdb's copy keeps in-frame clones and lacks some. In the table there are 110,000 to 150,000 clones, approximately 84% of which are singletons. The CDR3 extends over 16 amino acids. Germline CDR1 and CDR2: MDHEN and SYDVKM. After removal of 3 bases from V and 7 bases from J, the junction contained 11 bases not matched to a gene. The clonotype was recovered from a woman aged 60 to 75 in good health and CMV-seropositive. Source material: PBMCs. The genes are TRBV28 and TRBJ1-5; 8 nucleotides align to TRBD1. The CDR3 protein is CASSLPQGAGKQPQHF. The CDR3 bases are TGTGCCAGCAGTTTGCCCCAGGGGGCCGGAAAGCAGCCCCAGCATTTT.